The rows below give T cell receptor beta chains drawn from one sample of a study of vaccination and CD4 T cells after COVID-19. For these receptors, no antigen is known. One entry per CDR3 protein, called by TCRdb with MiXCR from the PCR reads. Of roughly 4,200 distinct CDR3 sequences detected, 55% to 70% appear once; the ten largest clones hold around 30%. Sequenced sample: CD4+ T cells from blood, cultured in vitro. All receptors come from a human donor who had recovered from COVID-19. CDR3s include the opening cysteine and the closing phenylalanine or tryptophan. D genes are given only for firm matches.

15 TRBV7-9 TRBD1 CASSLGRDRGEEQYF
14 TRBV6-5 NA CASSSGSGANVLTF
14 TRBV7-6 NA CASSVQRNTYEQYF
12 TRBV20-1 NA CSADTGWETQYF
15 TRBV15 NA CATSRGVGSYNEQFF
14 TRBV7-8 NA CASSLRQGNSPLHF
14 TRBV5-4 TRBD1 CASSSTGAGTEAFF
16 TRBV18 TRBD1 CASSLSTGYRGPEQFF
14 TRBV27 NA CASSPRWDNQPQHF
15 TRBV10-3 TRBD1 CAITPGQNMNTEAFF
15 TRBV5-6 TRBD1 CASSPQGADNYGYTF
16 TRBV7-9 NA CASSFADREFNYGYTF
13 TRBV7-9 TRBD2 CASRAGQSYEQYF
14 TRBV20-1 NA CSARPILGNYGYTF
11 TRBV20-1 NA CSARTVYGYTF
15 TRBV25-1 NA CASSETTGTARTLHF
16 TRBV19 TRBD1 CASSGHGQGPNQPQHF
16 TRBV20-1 TRBD2 CSATRDGGGASETQYF
15 TRBV5-1 TRBD1 CASSLVGTADNEQFF
13 TRBV6-1 NA CASSEGSHSTQHF
12 TRBV20-1 NA CSALDFIYGYTF